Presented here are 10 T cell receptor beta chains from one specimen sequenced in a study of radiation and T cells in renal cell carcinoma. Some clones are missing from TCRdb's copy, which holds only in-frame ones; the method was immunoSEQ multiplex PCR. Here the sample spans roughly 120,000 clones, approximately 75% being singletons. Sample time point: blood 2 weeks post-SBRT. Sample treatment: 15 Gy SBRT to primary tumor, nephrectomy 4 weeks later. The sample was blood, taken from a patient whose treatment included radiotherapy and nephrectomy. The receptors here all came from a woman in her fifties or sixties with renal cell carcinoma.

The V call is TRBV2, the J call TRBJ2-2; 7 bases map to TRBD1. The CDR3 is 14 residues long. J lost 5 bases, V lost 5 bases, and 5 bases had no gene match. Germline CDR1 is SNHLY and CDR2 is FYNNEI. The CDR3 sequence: CASSWDSRTGELFF. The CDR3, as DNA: TGTGCCAGCAGTTGGGACAGCCGTACCGGGGAGCTGTTTTTT.

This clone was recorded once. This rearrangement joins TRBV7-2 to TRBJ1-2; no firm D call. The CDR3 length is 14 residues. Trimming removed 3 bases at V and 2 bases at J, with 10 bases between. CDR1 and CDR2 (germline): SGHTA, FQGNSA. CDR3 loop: CASSLDRNNYGYTF. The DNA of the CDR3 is TGTGCCAGCAGCTTGGACCGAAACAACTATGGCTACACCTTC.

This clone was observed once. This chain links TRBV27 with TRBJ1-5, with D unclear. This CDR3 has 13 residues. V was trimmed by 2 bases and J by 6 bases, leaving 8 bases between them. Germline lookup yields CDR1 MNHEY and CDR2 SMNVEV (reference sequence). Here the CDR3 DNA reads TGTGCCAGCAGTTTAGTGGGAAGTCAGCCCCAGCATTTT. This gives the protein CASSLVGSQPQHF.

This CDR3 reads CASRETGLVQPQHF. DNA for the CDR3: TGTGCCAGCAGAGAAACAGGGTTAGTACAGCCCCAGCATTTT. The V gene is TRBV28, the J gene TRBJ1-5; possibly TRBD1 for D (6 bases). V lost 6 bases to trimming and J lost 7 bases, with 16 bases between them. Germline assignment: CDR1 MDHEN and CDR2 SYDVKM. This CDR3 spans 14 amino acids.

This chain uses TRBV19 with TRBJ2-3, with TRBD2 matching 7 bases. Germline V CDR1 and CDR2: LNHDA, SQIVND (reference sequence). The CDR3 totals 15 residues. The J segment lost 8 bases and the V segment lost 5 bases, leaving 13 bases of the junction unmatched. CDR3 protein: CASSSTSAGKRTQYF. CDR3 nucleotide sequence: TGTGCCAGTAGTTCTACTAGCGCCGGGAAACGTACGCAGTATTTT.

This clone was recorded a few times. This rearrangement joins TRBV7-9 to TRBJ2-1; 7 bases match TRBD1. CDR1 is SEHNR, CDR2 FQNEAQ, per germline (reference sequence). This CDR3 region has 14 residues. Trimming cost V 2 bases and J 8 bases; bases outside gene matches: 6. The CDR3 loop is CASSLSRQGDEQFF. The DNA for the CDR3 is TGTGCCAGCAGCTTATCAAGACAGGGCGATGAGCAGTTCTTC.

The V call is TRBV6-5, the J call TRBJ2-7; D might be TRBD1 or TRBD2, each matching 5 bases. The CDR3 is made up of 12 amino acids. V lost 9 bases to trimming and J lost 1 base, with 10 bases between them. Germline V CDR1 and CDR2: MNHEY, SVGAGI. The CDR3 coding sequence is TGTGCCAGTAGCGAGGGGTCCTACGAGCAGTACTTC. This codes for CASSEGSYEQYF.

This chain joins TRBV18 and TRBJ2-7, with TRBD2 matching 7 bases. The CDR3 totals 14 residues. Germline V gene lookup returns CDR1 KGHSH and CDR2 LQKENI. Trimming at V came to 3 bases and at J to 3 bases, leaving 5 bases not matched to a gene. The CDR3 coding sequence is TGTGCCAGCTCACCTACCGGACTAGTCTACGAGCAGTACTTC. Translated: CASSPTGLVYEQYF. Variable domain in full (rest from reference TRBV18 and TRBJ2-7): NAGVMQNPRHLVRRRGQEARLRCSPMKGHSHVYWYRQLPEEGLKFMVYLQKENIIDESGMPKERFSAEFPKEGPSILRIQQVVRGDSAAYFCASSPTGLVYEQYFGPGTRLTVT.

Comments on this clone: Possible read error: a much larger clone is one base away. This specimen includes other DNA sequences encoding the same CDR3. The DNA for the CDR3 is TGTGCCAGCAGCCCAACAGGGGACTACGAGCAGTACTTC. It encodes CASSPTGDYEQYF. J is TRBJ2-7 and V is TRBV7-9, with 7 positions matching TRBD1. V was pared by 5 bases and J by 3 bases, with 4 bases of the junction left unmatched. The germline gives CDR1 SEHNR, CDR2 FQNEAQ (reference sequence). The CDR3 runs to 13 residues.

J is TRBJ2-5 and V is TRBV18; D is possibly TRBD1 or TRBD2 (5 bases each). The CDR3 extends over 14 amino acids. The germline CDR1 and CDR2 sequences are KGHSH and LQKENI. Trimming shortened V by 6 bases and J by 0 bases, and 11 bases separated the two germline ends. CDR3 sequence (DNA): TGTGCCAGCTCCACGTCGGGACACCAAGAGACCCAGTACTTC. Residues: CASSTSGHQETQYF.